One sample yielded the 16 T cell receptor beta chains listed below, sequenced in a study of T-cell memory formation after mild COVID-19. In TCRdb, the 5' RACE reads were re-called with MiXCR into one record per CDR3 protein. This sample has about 390,000 distinct CDR3 sequences; 16% occur once, and the top ten carry approximately 21%. Material: PBMCs or a T cell subset sorted from them (not recorded which). The receptors here all came from a man between 18 and 35 years old who had mild COVID-19 (a few samples of this study predate the infection). Cell type and time point are not known.

The rearrangement links TRBV21-1 to TRBJ1-1; TRBD1, the table's D call, lacks a check against the DNA. TRBV21-1 is a pseudogene locus. This CDR3 is built from 13 residues. The CDR3 protein is CARTQPGDTEAFF. CDR3 nucleotide sequence: TGTGCCAGGACCCAGCCAGGGGACACTGAAGCTTTCTTT.

This clonotype showed up just a few times. This chain joins TRBV28 and TRBJ1-2; no clear D gene. Germline CDR1 and CDR2: MDHEN and SYDVKM. Trimming shortened V by 5 bases and J by 3 bases, and 10 bases separated the two germline ends. The CDR3 loop spans 13 amino acids. The CDR3 DNA sequence: TGTGCCAGCAGTCACCGGCCAGACTATGGCTACACCTTC. This encodes CASSHRPDYGYTF.

CDR3 residues: CSARDLLPGVDGYTF. The CDR3, as DNA: TGCAGTGCTAGAGATCTCCTACCAGGGGTGGATGGCTACACCTTC. This chain links TRBV20-1 with TRBJ1-2, with D perhaps TRBD1 (6 bases). This CDR3 is built from 15 residues. The V gene's germline CDR1 is DFQATT and CDR2 SNEGSKA (reference sequence). V was shortened by 0 bases and J by 6 bases, with 17 bases between the two germline ends.

This clonotype has just a few counts. The chain couples TRBV6-1 to TRBJ2-6, with TRBD1 identical over 7 bases. The CDR3 sequence is 15 residues long. V was pared by 10 bases and J by 0 bases, with 6 bases of the junction left unmatched. Germline loops: CDR1 MNHNS, CDR2 SASEGT. The CDR3, as DNA: TGTGCCACCCGGACAGGTTACTCTGGGGCCAACGTCCTGACTTTC. Its protein is CATRTGYSGANVLTF.

This clonotype was seen a few times. The chain couples TRBV4-2 to TRBJ2-5, with 9 bases fitting TRBD2. There are 14 residues in the CDR3. Losses at the gene ends were 6 bases for V and 5 bases for J; bases not matched to a gene: 7. Germline V CDR1 and CDR2: LGHNA, YNFKEQ. As DNA, the CDR3 is TGTGCCAGCAGTCCAGGACTAGCGAGGGAGACCCAGTACTTC. Translated: CASSPGLARETQYF.

The rearrangement uses TRBV7-9 and TRBJ1-3; no clear D gene. The V end lost 5 bases, the J end lost 0 bases, and 14 bases lay between the germline ends. This CDR3 is 16 amino acids long. Germline V CDR1 and CDR2: SEHNR, FQNEAQ (reference sequence). The CDR3 DNA reads TGTGCCAGCAGCCCGAGAGGACGGAGCTCTGGAAACACCATATATTTT. Translated, it gives CASSPRGRSSGNTIYF.

This clonotype was observed a handful of times. The chain joins TRBV20-1 to TRBJ2-7, with D possibly being TRBD2 (7 bases). The CDR3 has 14 residues. Trimming took 5 bases from V and 3 from J, leaving 17 bases between them. Germline-derived CDR1 and CDR2 are DFQATT and SNEGSKA (reference sequence). The CDR3 region is CSAGGGRDLYEQYF. The CDR3 DNA follows: TGCAGTGCTGGGGGGGGCAGAGACCTCTACGAGCAGTACTTC.

This clonotype came up a few times. The chain uses TRBV9 and TRBJ2-3; 7 nucleotides match TRBD1. The CDR3 spans 18 residues. Germline CDR1 is SGDLS and CDR2 is YYNGEE. The ends lost 3 bases at V and 2 bases at J; junction bases unmatched: 15. The CDR3 loop reads CASSATGTVSLVTDTQYF. The DNA for the CDR3 is TGTGCCAGCAGCGCCACCGGGACAGTATCTCTGGTCACAGATACGCAGTATTTT. Full variable domain (missing parts from reference TRBV9 and TRBJ2-3): DSGVTQTPKHLITATGQRVTLRCSPRSGDLSVYWYQQSLDQGLQFLIQYYNGEERAKGNILERFSAQQFPDLHSELNLSSLELGDSALYFCASSATGTVSLVTDTQYFGPGTRLTVL.

J is TRBJ2-2 and V is TRBV4-2, with 8 positions matching TRBD2. There are 19 residues in the CDR3. The J segment lost 5 bases and the V segment lost 0 bases, leaving 14 bases of the junction unmatched. Looked up from germline, CDR1 is LGHNA and CDR2 is YNFKEQ. CDR3 sequence: CASSQEPSSGALGTGELFF. The CDR3 DNA sequence: TGTGCCAGCAGCCAAGAGCCGAGTAGCGGGGCTCTGGGGACCGGGGAGCTGTTTTTT.

This clonotype was seen more than once but under ten times. The rearrangement uses TRBV6-5 and TRBJ1-3; 7 bases match TRBD1. The V gene's germline CDR1 is MNHEY and CDR2 SVGAGI. The CDR3 has 16 residues. Trimming removed 7 bases from V and 0 bases from J; junction bases left unmatched: 9. CDR3 DNA: TGTGCCAGCATGGCCGAGGGGGCATTCTCTGGAAACACCATATATTTT. Its translation is CASMAEGAFSGNTIYF.

This clonotype was seen many times. The chain links TRBV27 to TRBJ1-4; D gene uncertain. This CDR3 has 13 amino acids. CDR1 is MNHEY, CDR2 SMNVEV, per germline (reference sequence). Trimming left V 3 bases short and J 4 bases short, with 6 bases between. CDR3 protein: CASSFQYNEKLFF. CDR3 in DNA: TGTGCCAGCAGTTTTCAGTATAATGAAAAACTGTTTTTT. The variable domain in full, with the rest retrieved from reference TRBV27 and TRBJ1-4, is EAQVTQNPRYLITVTGKKLTVTCSQNMNHEYMSWYRQDPGLGLRQIYYSMNVEVTDKGDVPEGYKVSRKEKRNFPLILESPSPNQTSLYFCASSFQYNEKLFFGSGTQLSVL.

This clonotype appeared a few times. The rearrangement links TRBV6-5 to TRBJ1-3, with 9 bases fitting TRBD1. CDR1 and CDR2 from the germline V gene are MNHEY and SVGAGI. After removal of 0 bases from V and 4 bases from J, the junction contained 1 base not matched to a gene. The CDR3 has 15 amino acids. The CDR3 loop is CASSYSGTGGNTIYF. The CDR3 bases are TGTGCCAGCAGTTACTCGGGGACAGGGGGAAACACCATATATTTT.

V usage is TRBV20-1 and J usage is TRBJ2-5, with a weak D call TRBD2 (7 bases). Germline assignment: CDR1 DFQATT and CDR2 SNEGSKA (reference sequence). Trimming left V 3 bases short and J 4 bases short, with 15 bases between. The CDR3 has 14 amino acids. The CDR3 sequence: CSARVGGGGETQYF. The CDR3 DNA reads as TGCAGTGCTAGGGTCGGCGGGGGCGGAGAGACCCAGTACTTC.

This chain connects TRBV12-3 or TRBV12-4 to TRBJ1-5, with TRBD1 matching over 9 bases. The J segment lost 5 bases and the V segment lost 4 bases, leaving 9 bases of the junction unmatched. CDR3 length: 16 amino acids. CDR3 in amino acids: CASSSGQGQYYQPQHF. CDR3 nucleotides: TGTGCCAGCAGTTCCGGACAGGGGCAATATTATCAGCCCCAGCATTTT.

This chain links TRBV7-2 with TRBJ1-6; D gene uncertain. The V end was cut by 4 bases, the J end by 6 bases, with 25 bases between. CDR3 size: 19 residues. Germline V gene lookup returns CDR1 SGHTA and CDR2 FQGNSA. The CDR3 loop is CASSSGRDLRPIRNSPLHF. DNA for the CDR3: TGTGCCAGCAGCTCCGGCCGCGATCTCCGGCCTATACGTAATTCACCCCTCCACTTT.

The rearrangement uses TRBV12-5 and TRBJ1-1; D unresolved. The CDR3 sequence is 14 residues long. The germline V gene encodes CDR1 LGHNT and CDR2 FRNRAP. The V and J ends lost 5 bases and 0 bases respectively, with 10 bases between them. The CDR3 spells CASGPEGVNTEAFF. The CDR3, as DNA: TGTGCTAGTGGTCCCGAGGGCGTGAACACTGAAGCTTTCTTT.